This T cell receptor (beta chain) came from a study of CD8 T cells in ankylosing spondylitis. TCRdb processed the 5' RACE reads anew with MiXCR; each CDR3 protein has one entry. This sample has more than 300,000 distinct CDR3 sequences; 11% occur once, and the top ten carry roughly 9.2%. CDR1 is SGHRS, CDR2 YFSETQ, per germline. V dropped 0 bases and J dropped 2 bases, with 13 bases sitting between them. The CDR3 totals 16 residues. Study observations and caveats: The study looked at matched synovial fluid samples from ankylosing spondylitis patients. Disease-linked clones were reported to be significantly enriched there. Researchers report that disease-linked clones proved CD8+ and relatively rare in peripheral blood. Typical of ankylosing spondylitis blood, it appeared, was a TCR beta motif of about eight highly homologous variants.

This clonotype was seen many times. Its antigen is as yet unknown. Sequenced sample: blood, either unsorted or a sorted T cell fraction (not recorded which). The TCR originated in a female donor with ankylosing spondylitis or in good health (not recorded which). The V call is TRBV5-1, the J call TRBJ2-3; D unclear. The CDR3 nucleotides read TGCGCCAGCAGCTTGGGGCGTGGCAGGAACACAGATACGCAGTATTTT. Amino acids: CASSLGRGRNTDTQYF.